These T cell receptor beta chains were read from a single sample in a study of T cell responses to AZD1222 COVID-19 vaccine. Produced via immunoSEQ multiplex PCR; TCRdb's table is partial and in-frame only. The repertoire has over 150,000 clones, 90% of them found once; the top ten carry around 3%. Sample: peripheral blood, taken on day 0 of AZD1222 vaccination. The receptors were sampled from an adult in good health. Both conserved end residues are part of each CDR3. A D gene is named only where the DNA matches it firmly. Not every row has a clone size; where given, it reads once, few, many or a size class.

TRBV19	.	.	TRBJ1-5	TGTGCCAGTAGTTACACTAGTGGAGCCCAGCATTTT	CASSYTSGAQHF
TRBV7-2	.	.	TRBJ1-3	TGTGCCAGCAGCTTAGCGTTGGAGGCAGGGATGTCGTCGGCTGGAAACACCATATATTTT	CASSLALEAGMSSAGNTIYF
TRBV12-3/TRBV12-4	.	.	TRBJ2-5	TGTGCCAGCAGTTTCTCGGGGCGAGAGACCCAGTACTTC	CASSFSGRETQYF
TRBV10-3	once	.	TRBJ2-3	TGTGCCATCAGGAGCGGACTAACGAGCACAGATACGCAGTATTTT	CAIRSGLTSTDTQYF
TRBV4-3	.	.	TRBJ2-2	TGCGCCAGCAGCCAAGAAGTCCAGGGAACCGGGGAGCTGTTTTTT	CASSQEVQGTGELFF
TRBV6-4	.	TRBD1	TRBJ2-4	TGTGCCAGCAATAGAAGGACAGGGAATGGTAACATTCAGTACTTC	CASNRRTGNGNIQYF
TRBV21-1	.	.	TRBJ1-5	TGTGCCAGCTTATGCCGGGACAGCAGAGATACATCTAGCAATCAGCCCCAGCATTTT	CASLCRDSRDTSSNQPQHF
TRBV6-2/TRBV6-3	.	TRBD2	TRBJ2-2	TGTGCCAGCAGTTCCTCCCGTTGGACTAGCGGGGGGGGATACACCGGGGAGCTGTTTTTT	CASSSSRWTSGGGYTGELFF
TRBV2	once	TRBD1	TRBJ1-5	TGTGCCAGCAGGGGACAGGGAGGCAATCAGCCCCAGCATTTT	CASRGQGGNQPQHF
TRBV18	once	.	TRBJ1-3	TGTGCCAGCTCACCGGGACACTCTGGAAACACCATATATTTT	CASSPGHSGNTIYF
TRBV7-2	.	.	TRBJ2-7	TGTGCCAGCAGCTTAGTGGGTGCAGGGAATGCCTACGAGCAGTACTTC	CASSLVGAGNAYEQYF
TRBV6-1	.	TRBD1	TRBJ2-7	TGTGCCAGCAGTGAAGCGTGGACAGGGGGCAGGTACGAGCAGTACTTC	CASSEAWTGGRYEQYF
TRBV5-4	.	TRBD2	TRBJ2-7	TGTGCCAGCAGAATCCGCCGGCCGAATAAGGGACTAAAGGACCACGAGCAGTACTTC	CASRIRRPNKGLKDHEQYF
TRBV7-8	.	.	TRBJ1-4	TGTGCCAGCAGCCTCGGGCTTTCCCATGAAAAACTGTTTTTT	CASSLGLSHEKLFF
TRBV20-1	.	.	TRBJ1-4	TGCAGTGCTTTACTCGGGGAAAAACTGTTTTTT	CSALLGEKLFF
TRBV7-8	.	TRBD1	TRBJ2-2	TGTGCCAGCAGCTTAGTAGGCAGGGGGCAGAGCGGGGAGCTGTTTTTT	CASSLVGRGQSGELFF
TRBV14	.	TRBD1	TRBJ1-2	TGTGCCAGCAGCCATGAAACAGGGGGCGACTATGGCTACACCTTC	CASSHETGGDYGYTF
TRBV7-2	few	.	TRBJ2-7	TGTGCCAGCAGCTTAGTCCCGCCCCAACAGGGTAGGGCCGAGCAGTACTTC	CASSLVPPQQGRAEQYF
TRBV10-1	.	TRBD1	TRBJ1-5	TGCGCCAGCATTGAGCCCGGGACAGGGGGCGACCAGCCCCAGCATTTT	CASIEPGTGGDQPQHF
TRBV18	.	.	TRBJ2-2	TGTGCCAGCTCACTGACCCGACCTGGGAACACCGGGGAGCTGTTTTTT	CASSLTRPGNTGELFF
TRBV4-1	.	TRBD2	TRBJ2-3	TGCGCCAGCAGCCCCCAGGGCAGTCTTGGGAGCGGGGGTAGCACAGATACGCAGTATTTT	CASSPQGSLGSGGSTDTQYF
TRBV5-1	once	.	TRBJ1-2	TGCGCCAGCAGCTTAACCGCGCAGGACTATGGCTACACCTTC	CASSLTAQDYGYTF
TRBV2	few	TRBD2	TRBJ2-1	TGTGCCAGCAGTGATGGTGGGCGGGGGGCCGAGCAGTTCTTC	CASSDGGRGAEQFF
TRBV5-1	.	.	TRBJ1-5	TGCGCCAGCAGCTTGGTAGGGCTCAATCAGCCCCAGCATTTT	CASSLVGLNQPQHF
TRBV9	.	TRBD1	TRBJ1-3	TGTGCCAGCAGCGTAGGCCCAGGGGGGATCTCTGGAAACACCATATATTTT	CASSVGPGGISGNTIYF